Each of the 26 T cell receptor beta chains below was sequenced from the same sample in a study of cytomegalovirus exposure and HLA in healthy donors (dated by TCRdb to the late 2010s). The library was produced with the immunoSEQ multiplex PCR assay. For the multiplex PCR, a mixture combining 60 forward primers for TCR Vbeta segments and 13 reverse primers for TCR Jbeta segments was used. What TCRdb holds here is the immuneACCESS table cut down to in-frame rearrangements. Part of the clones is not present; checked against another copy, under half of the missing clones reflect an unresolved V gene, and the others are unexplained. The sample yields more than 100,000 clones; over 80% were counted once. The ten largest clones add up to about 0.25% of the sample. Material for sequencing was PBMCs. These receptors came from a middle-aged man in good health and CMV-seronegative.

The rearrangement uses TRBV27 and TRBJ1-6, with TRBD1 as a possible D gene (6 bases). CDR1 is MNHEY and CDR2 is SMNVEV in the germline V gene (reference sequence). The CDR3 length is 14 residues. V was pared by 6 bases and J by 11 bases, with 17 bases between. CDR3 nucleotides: TGTGCCAGCAGCCTTGGGGGCAATAGGGCACCCCTCCACTTT. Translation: CASSLGGNRAPLHF.

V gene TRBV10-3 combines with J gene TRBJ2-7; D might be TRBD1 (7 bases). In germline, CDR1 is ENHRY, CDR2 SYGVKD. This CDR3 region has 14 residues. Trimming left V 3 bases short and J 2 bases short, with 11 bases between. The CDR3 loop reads CAISDQGGPYEQYF. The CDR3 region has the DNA TGTGCCATCAGTGATCAGGGGGGACCCTACGAGCAGTACTTC.

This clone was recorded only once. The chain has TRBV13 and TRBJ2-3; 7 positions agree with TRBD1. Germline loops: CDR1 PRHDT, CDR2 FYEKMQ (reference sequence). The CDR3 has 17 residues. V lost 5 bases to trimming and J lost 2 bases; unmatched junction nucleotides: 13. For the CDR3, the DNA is TGTGCCAGCAGCGGGGACCGGGACAGAGGCCCCACAGATACGCAGTATTTT. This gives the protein CASSGDRDRGPTDTQYF.

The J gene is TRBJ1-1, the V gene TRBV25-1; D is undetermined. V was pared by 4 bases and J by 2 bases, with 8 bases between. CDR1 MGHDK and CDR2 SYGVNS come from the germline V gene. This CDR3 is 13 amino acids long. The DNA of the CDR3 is TGTGCCAGCAGTGGCGGGCCTAACACTGAAGCTTTCTTT. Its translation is CASSGGPNTEAFF.

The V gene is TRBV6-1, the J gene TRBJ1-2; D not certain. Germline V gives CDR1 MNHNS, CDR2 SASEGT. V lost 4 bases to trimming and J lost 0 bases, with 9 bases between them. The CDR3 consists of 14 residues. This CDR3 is CASSAAGSNYGYTF. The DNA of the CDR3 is TGTGCCAGCAGTGCCGCGGGGTCTAACTATGGCTACACCTTC.

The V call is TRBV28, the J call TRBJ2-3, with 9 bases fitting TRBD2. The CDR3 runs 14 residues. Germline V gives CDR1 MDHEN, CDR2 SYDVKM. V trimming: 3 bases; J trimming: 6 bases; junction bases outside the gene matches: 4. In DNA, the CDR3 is TGTGCCAGCAGTTTCTCTAGCGGGGTCGATACGCAGTATTTT. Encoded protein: CASSFSSGVDTQYF. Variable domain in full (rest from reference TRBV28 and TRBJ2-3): DVKVTQSSRYLVKRTGEKVFLECVQDMDHENMFWYRQDPGLGLRLIYFSYDVKMKEKGDIPEGYSVSREKKERFSLILESASTNQTSMYLCASSFSSGVDTQYFGPGTRLTVL.

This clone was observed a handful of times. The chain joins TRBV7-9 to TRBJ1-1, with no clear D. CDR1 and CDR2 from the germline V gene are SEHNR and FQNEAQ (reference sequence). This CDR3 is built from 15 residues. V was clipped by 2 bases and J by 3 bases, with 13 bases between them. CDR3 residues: CASSLQGPRDTEAFF. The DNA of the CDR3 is TGTGCCAGCAGCTTACAAGGCCCTAGAGACACTGAAGCTTTCTTT.

CDR3 protein: CAISATREQYF. As DNA, the CDR3 is TGTGCCATCAGTGCAACTCGGGAGCAGTACTTC. This sequence joins TRBV10-3 and TRBJ2-7; D remains ambiguous. The CDR3 length is 11 residues. Germline CDR1 ENHRY, CDR2 SYGVKD. The ends were cut back, 4 bases at V and 7 bases at J, with 8 bases in the middle.

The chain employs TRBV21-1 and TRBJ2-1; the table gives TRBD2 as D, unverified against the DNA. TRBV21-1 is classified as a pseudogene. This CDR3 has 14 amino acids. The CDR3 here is CASSPLREGLEQFF. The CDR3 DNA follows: TGTGCCAGCTCCCCTTTGCGGGAGGGGCTCGAGCAGTTCTTC.

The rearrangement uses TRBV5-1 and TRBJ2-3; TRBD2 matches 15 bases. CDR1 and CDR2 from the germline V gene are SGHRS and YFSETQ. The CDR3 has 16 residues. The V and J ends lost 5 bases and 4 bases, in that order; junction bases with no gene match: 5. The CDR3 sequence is CASSWTSGRVADTQYF. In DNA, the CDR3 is TGCGCCAGCAGTTGGACTAGCGGGAGGGTAGCAGATACGCAGTATTTT. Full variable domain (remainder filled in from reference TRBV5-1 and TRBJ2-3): KAGVTQTPRYLIKTRGQQVTLSCSPISGHRSVSWYQQTPGQGLQFLFEYFSETQRNKGNFPGRFSGRQFSNSRSEMNVSTLELGDSALYLCASSWTSGRVADTQYFGPGTRLTVL.

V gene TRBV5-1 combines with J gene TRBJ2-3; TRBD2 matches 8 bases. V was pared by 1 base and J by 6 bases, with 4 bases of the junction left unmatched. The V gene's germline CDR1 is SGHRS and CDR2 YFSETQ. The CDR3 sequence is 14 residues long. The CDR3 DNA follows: TGCGCCAGCAGCTTGCCCAGCGGGAGTGATACGCAGTATTTT. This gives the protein CASSLPSGSDTQYF.

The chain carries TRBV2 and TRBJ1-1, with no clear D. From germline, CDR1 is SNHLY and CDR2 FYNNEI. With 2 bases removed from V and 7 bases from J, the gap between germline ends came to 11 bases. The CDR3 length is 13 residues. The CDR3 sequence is CASSERGRGEAFF. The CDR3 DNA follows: TGTGCCAGCAGTGAAAGAGGACGGGGTGAAGCTTTCTTT.

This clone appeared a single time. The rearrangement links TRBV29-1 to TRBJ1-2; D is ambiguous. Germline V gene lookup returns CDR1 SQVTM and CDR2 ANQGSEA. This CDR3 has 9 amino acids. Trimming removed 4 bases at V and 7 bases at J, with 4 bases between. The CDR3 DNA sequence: TGCAGCGTTGTCTCTGGCTACACCTTC. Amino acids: CSVVSGYTF. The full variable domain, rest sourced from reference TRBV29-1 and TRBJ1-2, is SAVISQKPSRDICQRGTSLTIQCQVDSQVTMMFWYRQQPGQSLTLIATANQGSEATYESGFVIDKFPISRPNLTFSTLTVSNMSPEDSSIYLCSVVSGYTFGSGTRLTVV.

CDR3 DNA sequence: TGTGCCAGCAGCTTGGGGACCAGGGGCCGACGGACAGATACGCAGTATTTT. This gives the protein CASSLGTRGRRTDTQYF. This rearrangement joins TRBV11-2 to TRBJ2-3; D might be TRBD1 (6 bases). Trimming took 3 bases from V and 3 from J, leaving 19 bases between them. Germline V gives CDR1 SGHAT, CDR2 FQNNGV. The CDR3 length is 17 residues.

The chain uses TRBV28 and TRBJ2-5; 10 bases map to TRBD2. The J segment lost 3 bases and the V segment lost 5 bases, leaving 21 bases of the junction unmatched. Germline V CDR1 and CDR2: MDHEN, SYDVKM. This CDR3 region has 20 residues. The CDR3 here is CASSELGGLAAPRGEETQYF. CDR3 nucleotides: TGTGCCAGCAGTGAACTAGGAGGACTAGCGGCACCGAGGGGGGAAGAGACCCAGTACTTC.

The CDR3 protein is CASNREGQGYNSPLHF. CDR3 coding DNA: TGTGCCAGCAACCGCGAGGGACAGGGATATAATTCACCCCTCCACTTT. This rearrangement joins TRBV9 to TRBJ1-6, with 9 nucleotides matching TRBD1. J was trimmed by 4 bases and V by 6 bases; bases with no gene match: 8. Germline CDR1 SGDLS, CDR2 YYNGEE. The CDR3 is made up of 16 amino acids.

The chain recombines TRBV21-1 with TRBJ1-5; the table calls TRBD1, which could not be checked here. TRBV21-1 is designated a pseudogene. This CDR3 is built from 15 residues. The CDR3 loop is CASSKERSRDQPQHF. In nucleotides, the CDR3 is TGTGCCAGCAGCAAAGAAAGAAGCAGGGATCAGCCCCAGCATTTT.

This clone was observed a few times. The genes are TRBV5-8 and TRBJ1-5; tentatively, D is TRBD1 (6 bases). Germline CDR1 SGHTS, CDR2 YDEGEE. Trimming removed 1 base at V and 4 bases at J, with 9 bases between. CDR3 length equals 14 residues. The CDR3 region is CASSLWQGNQPQHF. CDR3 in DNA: TGTGCCAGCAGCTTGTGGCAGGGGAATCAGCCCCAGCATTTT. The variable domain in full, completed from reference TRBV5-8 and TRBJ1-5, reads EAGVTQSPTHLIKTRGQQATLRCSPISGHTSVYWYQQALGLGLQFLLWYDEGEERNRGNFPPRFSGRQFPNYSSELNVNALELEDSALYLCASSLWQGNQPQHFGDGTRLSIL.

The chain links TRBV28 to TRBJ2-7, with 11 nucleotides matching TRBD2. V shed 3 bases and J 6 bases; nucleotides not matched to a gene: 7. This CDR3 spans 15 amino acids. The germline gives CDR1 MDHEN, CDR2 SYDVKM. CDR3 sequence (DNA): TGTGCCAGCAGTTTCGCCGGGACTAGCGGAGGCGAGCAGTACTTC. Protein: CASSFAGTSGGEQYF.

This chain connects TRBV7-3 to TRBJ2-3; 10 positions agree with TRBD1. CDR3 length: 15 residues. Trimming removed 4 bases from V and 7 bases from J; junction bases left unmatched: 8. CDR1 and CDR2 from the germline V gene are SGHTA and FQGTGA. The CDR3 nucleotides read TGTGCCAGCAGCTCCGGGACAGGGGTTCTAAATACGCAGTATTTT. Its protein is CASSSGTGVLNTQYF. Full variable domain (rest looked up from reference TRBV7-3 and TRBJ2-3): GAGVSQTPSNKVTEKGKYVELRCDPISGHTALYWYRQSLGQGPEFLIYFQGTGAADDSGLPNDRFFAVRPEGSVSTLKIQRTERGDSAVYLCASSSGTGVLNTQYFGPGTRLTVL.

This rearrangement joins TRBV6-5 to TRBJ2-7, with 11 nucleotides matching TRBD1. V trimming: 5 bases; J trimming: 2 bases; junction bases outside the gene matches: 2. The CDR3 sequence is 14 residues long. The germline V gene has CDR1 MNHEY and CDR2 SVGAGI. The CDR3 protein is CASSRTGGPYEQYF. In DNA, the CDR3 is TGTGCCAGCAGTCGGACAGGGGGCCCCTACGAGCAGTACTTC.

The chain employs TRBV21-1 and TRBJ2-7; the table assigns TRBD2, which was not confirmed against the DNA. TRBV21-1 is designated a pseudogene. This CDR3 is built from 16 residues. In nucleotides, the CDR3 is TGTGCCTACGCGAGGAGGGCGGGAGGGCCGAGGGGCGAGCAGTACTTC. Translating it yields CAYARRAGGPRGEQYF.

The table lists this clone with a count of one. The CDR3 DNA reads TGTGCCAGCAGCTTAGGAGGGCGCCTCTCCTACGAGCAGTACTTC. This translates into CASSLGGRLSYEQYF. The rearrangement links TRBV7-2 to TRBJ2-7; tentative D call: TRBD2 (5 bases). Trimming took 1 base from V and 0 from J, leaving 10 bases between them. The CDR3 contains 15 residues. Per the germline V gene, CDR1 is SGHTA and CDR2 is FQGNSA.

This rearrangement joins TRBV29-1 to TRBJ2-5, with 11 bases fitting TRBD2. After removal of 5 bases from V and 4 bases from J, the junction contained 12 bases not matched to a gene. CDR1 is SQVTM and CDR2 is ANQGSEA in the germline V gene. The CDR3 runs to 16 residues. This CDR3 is CSVSSGGPGSIETQYF. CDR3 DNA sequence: TGCAGCGTTTCTAGCGGGGGGCCAGGTTCGATAGAGACCCAGTACTTC. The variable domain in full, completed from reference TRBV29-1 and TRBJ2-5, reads SAVISQKPSRDICQRGTSLTIQCQVDSQVTMMFWYRQQPGQSLTLIATANQGSEATYESGFVIDKFPISRPNLTFSTLTVSNMSPEDSSIYLCSVSSGGPGSIETQYFGPGTRLLVL.

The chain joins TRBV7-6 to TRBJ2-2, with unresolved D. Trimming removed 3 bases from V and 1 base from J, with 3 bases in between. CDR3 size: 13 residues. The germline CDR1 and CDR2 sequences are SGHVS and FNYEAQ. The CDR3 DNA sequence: TGTGCCAGCAGCTTCGGGAACACCGGGGAGCTGTTTTTT. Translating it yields CASSFGNTGELFF.

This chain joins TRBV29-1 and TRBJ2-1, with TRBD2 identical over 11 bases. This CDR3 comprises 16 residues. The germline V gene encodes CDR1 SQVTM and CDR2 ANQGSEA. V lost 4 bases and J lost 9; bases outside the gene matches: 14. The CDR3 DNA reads TGCAGCGTTGGGTCTGTAGCGGGAGGGCCCCGGGGTGAGCAGTTCTTC. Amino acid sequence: CSVGSVAGGPRGEQFF.